The rows below give T cell receptor beta chains drawn from one sample of a study of identical twins. Via MiXCR, TCRdb re-called the 5' RACE reads, giving one row per CDR3 protein. The sample comprises approximately 94,000 distinct CDR3 sequences, under 6.5% of which are singletons, and 9.5% to 15% rests with the top ten. The sequenced sample consisted of memory T cells sorted from blood. The receptors shown here come from a woman between 45 and 60 years old in good health. Both conserved end residues are trimmed from each CDR3. Size values are once, few and many counts, or a class for expanded clones, and some rows have none.

V gene	J gene	clone size	CDR3 protein
TRBV11-2	TRBJ1-2	many	ASSSVRERNYGYT
TRBV3-1	TRBJ2-7	many	ASSRNEEQY
TRBV12-3/TRBV12-4	TRBJ2-2	many	ASSLGQGTTGELF
TRBV10-3	TRBJ1-1	many	ATQWNTEAF
TRBV11-2	TRBJ1-2	NA	ASSSTRSDPQGLDGYT
TRBV20-1	TRBJ1-1	NA	SARRPDAEAF
TRBV14	TRBJ2-1	few	ASSQWRGGASYNEQF
TRBV19	TRBJ2-5	many	ATGPPGRETQY
TRBV12-3/TRBV12-4	TRBJ2-3	many	ASSLGGQGGDTQY
TRBV5-1	TRBJ2-4	NA	ASSLGQGSNIQY
TRBV3-1	TRBJ2-1	few	ASSQAGGRAKNEQF
TRBV5-1	TRBJ1-4	few	ATRGGGATNEKLF
TRBV12-3/TRBV12-4	TRBJ2-5	few	ASSWMAQQETQY
TRBV3-1	TRBJ1-2	many	ASSPSGGGYGYT
TRBV18	TRBJ2-1	many	ASSPRTSGSGEQF
TRBV7-4	TRBJ1-5	NA	ASSLYLWQVIQPQH
TRBV20-1	TRBJ1-6	many	SARDRGSSYNSPLH
TRBV4-1	TRBJ2-3	NA	ASSQAMGSGGLTDTQY
TRBV7-9	TRBJ2-7	many	ASSPTQYEQY
TRBV18	TRBJ2-1	few	ASSPEAFYNEQF
TRBV12-3/TRBV12-4	TRBJ1-1	many	ASSSRGNTEAF
TRBV24-1	TRBJ2-1	many	ATSDSGGQRSYNEQF
TRBV5-1	TRBJ1-1	many	ASSRTGSFMNTEAF
TRBV2	TRBJ2-2	few	ASTREINTGELF
TRBV3-1	TRBJ1-2	many	ASSQVKSGYT
TRBV29-1	TRBJ2-1	many	SVGLAANEQF
TRBV9	TRBJ2-3	NA	ASSVAAGGNTDTQY
TRBV20-1	TRBJ2-1	many	SARTRDSSYNEQF
TRBV18	TRBJ2-1	many	ASSPISGTSNNEQF
TRBV7-6	TRBJ2-7	many	ASSSGTSSSYEQY
TRBV11-3	TRBJ2-2	many	ASSLRDLDRVRTGTGELF
TRBV5-1	TRBJ2-2	many	ASSLDRGNTGELF
TRBV20-1	TRBJ2-1	many	SAAGREGRHNEQF
TRBV7-9	TRBJ2-3	many	ASGDRGQDTQY
TRBV3-1	TRBJ1-2	many	ASSQEYRSNYGYT
TRBV6-5	TRBJ2-1	few	ASSPSGSGGSSYNEQF